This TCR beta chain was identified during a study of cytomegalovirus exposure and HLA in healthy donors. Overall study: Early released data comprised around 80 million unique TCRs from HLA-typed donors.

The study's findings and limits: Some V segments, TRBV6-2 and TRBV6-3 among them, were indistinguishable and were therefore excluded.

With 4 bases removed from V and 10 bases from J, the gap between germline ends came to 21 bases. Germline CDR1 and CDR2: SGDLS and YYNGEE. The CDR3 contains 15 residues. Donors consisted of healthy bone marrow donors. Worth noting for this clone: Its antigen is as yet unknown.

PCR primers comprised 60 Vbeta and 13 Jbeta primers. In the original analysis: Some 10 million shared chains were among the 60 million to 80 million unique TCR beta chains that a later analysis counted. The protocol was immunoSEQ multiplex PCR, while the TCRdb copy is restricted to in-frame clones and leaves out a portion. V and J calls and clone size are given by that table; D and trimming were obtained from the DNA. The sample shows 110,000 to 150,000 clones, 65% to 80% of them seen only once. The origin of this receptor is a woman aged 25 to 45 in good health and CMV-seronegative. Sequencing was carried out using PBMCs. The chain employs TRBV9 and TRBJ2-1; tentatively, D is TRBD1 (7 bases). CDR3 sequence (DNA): TGTGCCAGCAGCCTAAGACAGGGACTCACGGGGGAGCAGTTCTTC. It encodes CASSLRQGLTGEQFF.